Shown below are 7 T cell receptor beta chains from a single sample sequenced in a study of neurological immune-mediated disorders. MiXCR was run by TCRdb on the 5' RACE reads, yielding one entry per CDR3 protein. Here the sample spans fewer than 85,000 distinct CDR3 sequences, around 4.8% being singletons. Sequencing used PBMCs. These TCRs come from a woman aged 70-85 years with multiple sclerosis.

This clonotype came up many times. V is TRBV11-1 and J is TRBJ2-5, with D maybe TRBD1 (7 bases). Trimming took 6 bases from V and 5 from J, leaving 13 bases between them. Per the germline V gene, CDR1 is SGHAT and CDR2 is FQDESV (reference sequence). The CDR3 extends over 13 amino acids. The DNA of the CDR3 is TGTGCCAGCAGTTCAGGGGGGCACGAGACCCAGTACTTC. This gives the protein CASSSGGHETQYF. Based on the CDR3 plus reference TRBV11-1 and TRBJ2-5, the full variable domain is EAEVAQSPRYKITEKSQAVAFWCDPISGHATLYWYRQILGQGPELLVQFQDESVVDDSQLPKDRFSAERLKGVDSTLKIQPAELGDSAMYLCASSSGGHETQYFGPGTRLLVL.

There are many counts of this clonotype. This chain connects TRBV5-8 to TRBJ2-1; D is unclear. The V gene's germline CDR1 is SGHTS and CDR2 YDEGEE. V was clipped by 0 bases and J by 3 bases, with 10 bases between them. The CDR3 runs to 15 residues. The DNA of the CDR3 is TGTGCCAGCAGCTTGGGCACGACCCGCTACAATGAGCAGTTCTTC. Translation gives CASSLGTTRYNEQFF. Complete variable domain (other parts from reference TRBV5-8 and TRBJ2-1): EAGVTQSPTHLIKTRGQQATLRCSPISGHTSVYWYQQALGLGLQFLLWYDEGEERNRGNFPPRFSGRQFPNYSSELNVNALELEDSALYLCASSLGTTRYNEQFFGPGTRLTVL.

Ten or more counts support this clonotype. The chain couples TRBV20-1 to TRBJ2-3; 9 nucleotides align to TRBD2. CDR1 DFQATT and CDR2 SNEGSKA come from the germline V gene (reference sequence). J was trimmed by 4 bases and V by 5 bases; bases with no gene match: 7. The CDR3 is 14 amino acids. The CDR3 reads CSAPPAGGSDTQYF. The CDR3 DNA reads as TGCAGTGCTCCCCCAGCGGGAGGTTCAGATACGCAGTATTTT.

This clonotype came up a few times. V and J are TRBV4-3 and TRBJ1-2; D is perhaps TRBD1 (6 bases). The germline CDR1 and CDR2 sequences are LGHNA and YSLEER. The V gene lost 0 bases and the J gene lost 8 bases, with 13 bases spanning the gap. The length of the CDR3 is 14 residues. The CDR3 DNA is TGCGCCAGCAGCCAAGATGGGGGGGCAGAGGGCTACACCTTC. Translated, it gives CASSQDGGAEGYTF.

This clonotype was seen many times. The rearrangement joins TRBV5-1 to TRBJ2-3, with D uncertain. The CDR3 covers 12 residues. From germline, CDR1 is SGHRS and CDR2 YFSETQ. V lost 1 base and J 4 bases, leaving 4 bases between the germline ends. CDR3 residues: CASSLRADTQYF. CDR3 coding DNA: TGCGCCAGCAGCTTGCGGGCAGATACGCAGTATTTT.

This clonotype was seen repeatedly, ten times or more. The gene calls are TRBV6-5 and TRBJ2-1; 11 nucleotides match TRBD2. CDR1 is MNHEY, CDR2 SVGAGI, per germline. The CDR3 sequence is 20 residues long. Unmatched junction bases numbered 16, after V lost 6 bases and J lost 0 bases. The CDR3 region has the DNA TGTGCCAGCAGCCACATGCTACCGGGACTAGCGGTAACCTCCTACAATGAGCAGTTCTTC. This translates into CASSHMLPGLAVTSYNEQFF.

This clonotype was seen more than once but under ten times. This chain links TRBV7-2 with TRBJ1-1, with D maybe TRBD1 (6 bases). The V gene's germline CDR1 is SGHTA and CDR2 FQGNSA. The CDR3 has 15 amino acids. With 5 bases removed from V and 3 bases from J, the gap between germline ends came to 16 bases. The CDR3 spells CASSEGAGADTEAFF. The CDR3 nucleotides are TGTGCCAGCAGCGAAGGGGCGGGGGCGGACACTGAAGCTTTCTTT.